The rows below give T cell receptor beta chains drawn from one sample of a study of T-cell reconstitution after alpha-beta-depleted transplantation in children. MiXCR was run by TCRdb on the PCR reads, yielding one entry per CDR3 protein. This sample yields some 220,000 distinct CDR3 sequences, of which 9.5% to 13% are seen a single time; 28% belongs to the top ten. Sequencing used PBMCs, obtained before TCRalphabeta/CD19-depleted stem cell transplant. These receptors all stem from a child in the first two years of life with acute myeloid leukemia, due to receive a stem cell transplant. The conserved cysteine and the conserved F or W are not part of the CDR3 here. A D gene is named only where the DNA matches it firmly. Size values are once, few and many counts, or a class for expanded clones, and some rows have none.

d_gene	v_gene	abundance	j_gene	CDR3aa
-	TRBV7-2	many	TRBJ2-7	ASSSHPGRTYEQY
-	TRBV19	many	TRBJ2-1	ASSRQEVDNEQF
-	TRBV20-1	many	TRBJ2-1	SARLGGIYNEQF
-	TRBV6-2/TRBV6-3	many	TRBJ2-2	ASKPFYTGELF
TRBD1	TRBV6-5	many	TRBJ1-2	ASRGTGLPSLNYGYT
TRBD1	TRBV20-1	many	TRBJ2-5	SKNRGTAETQY
TRBD2	TRBV4-2	-	TRBJ2-5	ASSQDITLGGLQETQY
-	TRBV7-9	many	TRBJ1-2	ASSFGIPNYGYT
-	TRBV3-1	many	TRBJ1-1	ASSQAESGEAF
-	TRBV20-1	many	TRBJ2-3	SAPAGLTYTQY
-	TRBV30	-	TRBJ1-6	AWSVTGGLLSPLH
TRBD2	TRBV20-1	-	TRBJ2-7	SALNPAGGLYEQY
-	TRBV14	many	TRBJ2-7	ASSQTGTLYEQY
TRBD1	TRBV7-6	many	TRBJ2-7	ASSNGQGYEQY
-	TRBV30	-	TRBJ1-1	AWRPWGQNTEAF
TRBD1	TRBV10-2	many	TRBJ1-1	ASGAGQGNVAF